This TCR beta chain was identified during a study of T cell repertoires in cytomegalovirus infection. Across the study: TCR beta signatures that were public indicated CMV infection and matching HLA type.

About this clonotype itself: Its antigen remains unknown.

TCRdb re-analysed the reads in MiXCR, keeping a single row per CDR3 protein. The sample holds roughly 800,000 distinct CDR3 sequences, approximately 32% seen once. CDR3 length: 15 residues. V was pared by 6 bases and J by 4 bases, with 12 bases of the junction left unmatched. The clonotype originates from a human donor in good health (CMV status not recorded). Some clones in this sample may be carry-over from other donors' samples. The chain uses TRBV12-3 or TRBV12-4 and TRBJ2-7; 7 bases are a match to TRBD1. The sample in question was cultured CD8+ T cells from PBMCs, obtained from culture after CMV antigen stimulation. Written as DNA, the CDR3 is TGTGCCAGCAGCCCGAGTTCGGACAGGACATACGAGCAGTACTTC. This encodes CASSPSSDRTYEQYF.